This is a list of T cell receptor beta chains from one sample in a study of breast tumors, draining lymph nodes, adjacent tissues. MiXCR, applied by TCRdb to the multiplex PCR reads, yields one record per CDR3 protein. There are around 140,000 distinct CDR3 sequences in the sample; approximately 30% occur only once, and 2.3% lies in the top ten. The sample was axillary lymph node tissue. Receptors originate from a female donor with breast cancer. Some clones in this sample may be carry-over from other donors' samples. CDR3s leave out the opening cysteine and the closing phenylalanine or tryptophan.

TRBV4-1,TRBJ1-4,ASRQTGGEKLF
TRBV10-2,TRBJ1-2,ASSEWGRGYYGYT
TRBV2,TRBJ2-5,DSSDRGVQETQY
TRBV6-5,TRBJ1-2,ASSYGGGSTYT
TRBV14,TRBJ1-2,ASSQDGRGYT
TRBV5-1,TRBJ1-3,ASSLTSSSGNTIY
TRBV7-3,TRBJ1-1,ASSPRGQGRGTEAF
TRBV6-6,TRBJ1-2,ASSYVRDRGYT
TRBV3-1,TRBJ1-3,ASSQRGNTIY
TRBV10-3,TRBJ2-1,AITERGVNEQF
TRBV5-1,TRBJ2-5,ASSLGIRETQY
TRBV20-1,TRBJ2-1,SATFLGEPRYNEQF
TRBV19,TRBJ2-1,ASSIKGSSYNEQF
TRBV7-9,TRBJ2-1,ASSPQSYRGRYNEQF
TRBV20-1,TRBJ2-1,SASKGQTTREQF
TRBV5-1,TRBJ2-1,ASSRGDGQGLDEQF
TRBV29-1,TRBJ1-1,SVGQAATEAF
TRBV9,TRBJ2-2,ASSRRAGATTGELF
TRBV20-1,TRBJ2-5,SAIEGR
TRBV2,TRBJ1-5,ASSPQAAGQPQH
TRBV3-1,TRBJ1-2,ASSQDGEGYT
TRBV10-3,TRBJ1-1,AISTTGGAEAF
TRBV14,TRBJ2-1,ASSQDWGVVHNEQF
TRBV15,TRBJ1-1,ATSRMTGNTEAF
TRBV6-5,TRBJ1-3,ASKGGLSGNTIY
TRBV19,TRBJ1-5,ASSTGPTRDLSNQPQH
TRBV2,TRBJ1-6,ASTFGAADSPLH
TRBV5-1,TRBJ1-2,ASSPGQTLDGYT
TRBV3-1,TRBJ2-6,ASSQLGTGNTGANVLT
TRBV28,TRBJ1-2,AGGRESYGYT
TRBV5-1,TRBJ2-5,ASRVDTVQETQY
TRBV7-2,TRBJ1-1,ASSGAAAEAF
TRBV28,TRBJ1-2,ASTSTGEGYT
TRBV24-1,TRBJ2-7,ATSDKTSGEQY
TRBV28,TRBJ1-5,ASSFQSGQPQH
TRBV3-1,TRBJ1-3,ASSQARTSGNTIY
TRBV27,TRBJ2-3,ASSTQGLGTDTQY
TRBV18,TRBJ1-2,ASSPKIWDRVDGYT
TRBV3-1,TRBJ1-6,ASSQTGGNSPLH
TRBV3-1,TRBJ1-2,ASSHLPSYGYT
TRBV7-3,TRBJ1-1,ASSSSGGGAF
TRBV6-2/TRBV6-3,TRBJ1-1,ASSTNQGNEAF
TRBV27,TRBJ1-3,ASRRGTPGNTIY
TRBV19,TRBJ2-3,ASTLEGLAGSTDTQY
TRBV7-7,TRBJ1-5,ASSLDGHRASSQPQH
TRBV20-1,TRBJ2-1,SAPAGRGGLNEQF
TRBV18,TRBJ2-1,ASSPGPGNEQF
TRBV6-2/TRBV6-3,TRBJ1-6,ASSQRRSSYNSPLH
TRBV5-6,TRBJ1-5,ASSLRAGGRGQPQH
TRBV30,TRBJ1-5,AWSEQAINQPQH
TRBV20-1,TRBJ2-4,SAMEGLTKNIQY
TRBV29-1,TRBJ2-1,SVGPTGLDDEQF